The 16 T cell receptor beta chains below were found in one sample sequenced in a study of blood T cell repertoires in COVID-19. Assay used: immunoSEQ multiplex PCR; TCRdb lists only in-frame clones, some missing. The sample has about 39,000 clones, 81% seen once; the top ten hold about 40%. The sample consisted of peripheral blood. The receptors originated from a human donor in a cohort sampled during active or convalescent COVID-19. The donor label of this sample is uncertain.

J is TRBJ2-2 and V is TRBV19; 11 bases are shared with TRBD2. Germline CDR1 LNHDA, CDR2 SQIVND (reference sequence). The CDR3 spans 17 residues. Trimming at V came to 9 bases and at J to 1 base, leaving 10 bases not matched to a gene. CDR3 coding DNA: TGTGCCAGCAGGGACATGGGGACTAGCGGGAACACCGGGGAGCTGTTTTTT. Translated, it gives CASRDMGTSGNTGELFF.

This clone was seen just once. This sequence joins TRBV2 and TRBJ1-5; perhaps TRBD1 as D (5 bases). With 3 bases removed from V and 1 base from J, the gap between germline ends came to 13 bases. Germline assignment: CDR1 SNHLY and CDR2 FYNNEI. This CDR3 spans 16 amino acids. CDR3 region: CASSDWQGRSNQPQHF. CDR3 nucleotide sequence: TGTGCCAGCAGTGACTGGCAGGGTCGGAGCAATCAGCCCCAGCATTTT.

The V and J genes are TRBV6-5 and TRBJ2-1; perhaps TRBD2 as D (6 bases). The length of the CDR3 is 15 residues. CDR1 and CDR2 from the germline V gene are MNHEY and SVGAGI. Trimming took off 6 bases at V and 5 bases at J, with 17 bases between the two ends. CDR3 residues: CASRSGTRSHNEQFF. DNA for the CDR3: TGTGCCAGCAGGTCCGGGACTCGGTCGCACAATGAGCAGTTCTTC.

The sample holds a few counts of this clone. The V gene is TRBV4-3, the J gene TRBJ2-7, with 9 bases lining up with TRBD1. In germline, CDR1 is LGHNA, CDR2 YSLEER. With 4 bases clipped from V and 4 bases from J, the junction kept 2 bases outside the gene matches. This CDR3 has 13 amino acids. The CDR3: CASSRDREYEQYF. CDR3 DNA: TGCGCCAGCAGCCGGGACAGGGAGTACGAGCAGTACTTC.

This clone occurred a few times. The CDR3 here is CASSHIDRGPEAFF. The CDR3 nucleotides are TGTGCCAGCAGCCACATTGACAGGGGCCCTGAAGCTTTCTTT. J is TRBJ1-1 and V is TRBV6-2 or TRBV6-3; 8 bases agree with TRBD1. The CDR3 extends over 14 amino acids. The germline gives CDR1 MNHEY, CDR2 SVGEGT. V gave up 6 bases and J gave up 6 bases; unmatched junction bases: 9.

The J gene is TRBJ1-2, the V gene TRBV7-2; 7 bases align to TRBD1. The CDR3 extends over 14 amino acids. The germline CDR1 and CDR2 sequences are SGHTA and FQGNSA. Trimming removed 1 base from V and 2 bases from J; junction bases left unmatched: 1. CDR3 coding DNA: TGTGCCAGCAGCTTAGGACAGGGCAACTATGGCTACACCTTC. Encoded protein: CASSLGQGNYGYTF.

The chain combines TRBV28 with TRBJ2-3; TRBD2 aligns across 14 bases. CDR1 is MDHEN, CDR2 SYDVKM, per germline. This CDR3 is 20 amino acids long. Trimming removed 4 bases from V and 1 base from J; junction bases left unmatched: 13. The CDR3 DNA follows: TGTGCCAGCAGTTCTGGACAGGGCAAGGGACTAGCGGGAGGCACAGATACGCAGTATTTT. It encodes CASSSGQGKGLAGGTDTQYF.

V is TRBV24-1 and J is TRBJ2-7, with D perhaps matching TRBD2 (5 bases). This CDR3 has 14 residues. Trimming removed 10 bases from V and 7 bases from J, with 22 bases in between. Germline-derived CDR1 and CDR2 are KGHDR and SFDVKD. CDR3: CATKEGGPLGEQYF. DNA of the CDR3: TGTGCCACAAAAGAGGGCGGACCTCTTGGAGAGCAGTACTTC.

This chain links TRBV12-3 or TRBV12-4 with TRBJ1-1; 7 bases are a match to TRBD1. J was trimmed by 4 bases and V by 5 bases; bases with no gene match: 4. CDR3 length: 13 amino acids. The CDR3 DNA sequence: TGTGCCAGCAGTCCCACAGGGGTCACTGAAGCTTTCTTT. Its protein product is CASSPTGVTEAFF.

The J gene is TRBJ2-3, the V gene TRBV4-3; 8 bases line up with TRBD2. V gave up 1 base and J gave up 5 bases; unmatched junction bases: 2. Germline CDR1 and CDR2: LGHNA and YSLEER. The CDR3 sequence is 14 residues long. This CDR3 is CASSQGTSQDTQYF. The CDR3 coding sequence is TGCGCCAGCAGCCAAGGGACTAGCCAAGATACGCAGTATTTT.

This sequence joins TRBV30 and TRBJ2-5; maybe TRBD2 (6 bases). The germline gives CDR1 GTSNPN, CDR2 SVGIG (reference sequence). CDR3 length equals 13 residues. Trimming took off 5 bases at V and 5 bases at J, with 15 bases between the two ends. The CDR3 here is CAWASGVGETQYF. DNA of the CDR3: TGTGCCTGGGCGTCGGGGGTAGGCGAGACCCAGTACTTC.

The J gene is TRBJ1-1, the V gene TRBV7-6; no clear D. The germline V and J ends were trimmed by 4 bases and 4 bases, with 13 bases remaining between them. Germline CDR1 is SGHVS and CDR2 is FNYEAQ. This CDR3 has 14 amino acids. CDR3 nucleotide sequence: TGTGCCAGCAGCTCCACGACTGGGTTCACTGAAGCTTTCTTT. It yields the protein CASSSTTGFTEAFF. The full variable domain, rest sourced from reference TRBV7-6 and TRBJ1-1, is GAGVSQSPRYKVTKRGQDVALRCDPISGHVSLYWYRQALGQGPEFLTYFNYEAQQDKSGLPNDRFSAERPEGSISTLTIQRTEQRDSAMYRCASSSTTGFTEAFFGQGTRLTVV.

V usage is TRBV4-1 and J usage is TRBJ2-7; 7 bases line up with TRBD2. Trimming cost V 0 bases and J 6 bases; bases outside gene matches: 11. CDR1 is MGHRA and CDR2 is YSYEKL in the germline V gene. This CDR3 contains 16 residues. The CDR3 spells CASSQDRTRRLGEQYF. The DNA of the CDR3 is TGCGCCAGCAGCCAAGATAGGACTAGAAGGCTAGGCGAGCAGTACTTC.

The CDR3 nucleotides are TGTGCCATCGCAGGGGCATTCGGGTACGAGCAGTACTTC. Translation: CAIAGAFGYEQYF. This chain connects TRBV10-3 to TRBJ2-7; tentative D call: TRBD1 (6 bases). From germline, CDR1 is ENHRY and CDR2 SYGVKD. V shed 8 bases and J shed 4 bases, with 15 bases lying between them. The CDR3 extends over 13 amino acids.

This clone was found once. This chain uses TRBV19 with TRBJ2-7; D is perhaps TRBD2 (6 bases). Germline CDR1 is LNHDA and CDR2 is SQIVND (reference sequence). The CDR3 is 13 residues long. Trimming removed 5 bases at V and 1 base at J, with 9 bases between. The CDR3 sequence: CASSSSASYEQYF. Here the CDR3 DNA reads TGTGCCAGTAGTTCTAGCGCTTCCTACGAGCAGTACTTC.

The chain is built from TRBV4-3 and TRBJ2-5; 10 positions agree with TRBD2. The CDR3 spans 17 residues. Germline CDR1 is LGHNA and CDR2 is YSLEER. Unmatched junction bases numbered 9, after V lost 1 base and J lost 4 bases. CDR3 bases: TGCGCCAGCAGCCAAGGGTCGCTAGCGGGAGCCGGAGAGACCCAGTACTTC. Translation: CASSQGSLAGAGETQYF.